This T cell receptor (beta chain) was sequenced in a study of metastatic and nonmetastatic thyroid tumors. Overall study results and limits: Reports indicated that malignant thyroid tumors showed significantly higher TCR beta diversity than benign nodules did, in blood and tumor.

The CDR3 runs to 15 residues. Between the trimmed V and J ends, which lost 1 base and 7 bases, there was a span of 11 bases. Germline V gene data show CDR1 as SGHAT and CDR2 as FQNNGV. In the study's own analysis: Variation in CDR3 across clinicopathological groups served as the basis for constructing a distant-metastasis classifier in papillary thyroid cancer. Through MiXCR, TCRdb re-clonotyped the PCR reads. TCRdb's processing, not the authors', yielded these V and J calls. The table records about 85,000 clones, approximately 9% of them present only once. This clone was counted at least ten times. The target antigen is unknown. Thyroid surgery was performed in patients who had received no treatment beforehand.

The sequence was collected from a female donor with papillary thyroid cancer or a benign thyroid nodule (not recorded which). Some clones in this sample may be carry-over from other donors' samples. The chain has TRBV11-2 and TRBJ1-6; no clear D gene. Material: blood. The CDR3 region is CASSLVGPANSPLHF. For the CDR3, the DNA is TGTGCCAGCAGCTTAGTGGGCCCAGCAAATTCACCCCTCCACTTT. The full variable domain, completed using reference TRBV11-2 and TRBJ1-6, is EAGVAQSPRYKIIEKRQSVAFWCNPISGHATLYWYQQILGQGPKLLIQFQNNGVVDDSQLPKDRFSAERLKGVDSTLKIQPAKLEDSAVYLCASSLVGPANSPLHFGNGTRLTVT.